The T cell receptor beta chain under discussion was sequenced for a study of blood T cell repertoires in COVID-19. Study overall: The study drew acute and convalescent COVID-19 samples from the United States, Italy and Spain. From T cells, B-cell-depleted T cells, or PBMCs came the material, which was cDNA or gDNA.

In germline, CDR1 is LGHNA, CDR2 YSLEER. Trimming stripped 0 bases from V and 3 bases from J, with 15 bases between. CDR3 length: 16 residues. Sequenced by immunoSEQ multiplex PCR; TCRdb stores in-frame clones only, minus some. The sample yields 75,000 or so clones, 80% seen once. The source is a man between 60 and 75 years old with active or convalescent COVID-19. The sample was peripheral blood. V usage is TRBV4-3 and J usage is TRBJ2-7; D is perhaps TRBD2 (6 bases). For the CDR3, the DNA is TGCGCCAGCAGCCAAGAAGGAGGGGCCTCCATCTACGAGCAGTACTTC. Translation: CASSQEGGASIYEQYF.